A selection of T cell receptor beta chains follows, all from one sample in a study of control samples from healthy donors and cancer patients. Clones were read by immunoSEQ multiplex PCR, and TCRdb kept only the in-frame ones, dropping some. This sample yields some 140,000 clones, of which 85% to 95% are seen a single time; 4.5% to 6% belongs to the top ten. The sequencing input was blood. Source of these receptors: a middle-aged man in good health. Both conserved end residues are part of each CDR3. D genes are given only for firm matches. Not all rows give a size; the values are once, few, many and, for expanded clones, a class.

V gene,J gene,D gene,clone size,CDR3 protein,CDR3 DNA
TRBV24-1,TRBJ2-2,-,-,CATSGRGLAYTGELFF,TGTGCCACCAGTGGTAGGGGTCTAGCGTACACCGGGGAGCTGTTTTTT
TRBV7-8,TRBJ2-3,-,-,CASRTGVVGTDTQYF,TGTGCCAGCAGAACGGGGGTGGTGGGCACAGATACGCAGTATTTT
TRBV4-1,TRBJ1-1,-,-,CASSQEGRGTEAFF,TGCGCCAGCAGCCAAGAGGGTCGGGGCACTGAAGCTTTCTTT
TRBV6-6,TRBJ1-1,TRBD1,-,CASRTGGTEAFF,TGTGCCAGCAGGACAGGGGGCACTGAAGCTTTCTTT
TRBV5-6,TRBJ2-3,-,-,CASSLSTDTQYF,TGTGCCAGCAGCTTGTCCACAGATACGCAGTATTTT
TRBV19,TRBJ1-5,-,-,CASSPLGSRSVSNQPQHF,TGTGCCAGTAGTCCCCTCGGGTCCCGAAGTGTGAGCAATCAGCCCCAGCATTTT
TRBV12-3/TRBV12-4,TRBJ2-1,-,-,CAIRTWDDNEQFF,TGTGCCATCCGGACCTGGGACGACAATGAGCAGTTCTTC
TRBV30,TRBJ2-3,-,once,CAWSSRTIRTDTQYF,TGTGCCTGGAGTTCCCGGACTATTCGCACAGATACGCAGTATTTT
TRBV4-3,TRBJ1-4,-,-,CASGDTRAANEKLFF,TGCGCCAGCGGCGATACGAGGGCGGCTAATGAAAAACTGTTTTTT
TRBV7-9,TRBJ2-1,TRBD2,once,CASSLESGNNEQFF,TGTGCCAGCAGCTTAGAAAGCGGGAATAATGAGCAGTTCTTC
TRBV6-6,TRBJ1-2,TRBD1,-,CASSYSGTGSYGYTF,TGTGCCAGCAGTTACTCGGGGACAGGGTCCTATGGCTACACCTTC
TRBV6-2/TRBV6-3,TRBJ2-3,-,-,CASSYSGSDTDTQYF,TGTGCCAGCAGTTACTCTGGCTCTGACACAGATACGCAGTATTTT
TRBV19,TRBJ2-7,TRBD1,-,CASSIGGQGREQYF,TGTGCCAGTAGTATAGGTGGACAGGGACGCGAGCAGTACTTC
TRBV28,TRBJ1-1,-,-,CASSFPPRSRGGTEAFF,TGTGCCAGCAGTTTTCCCCCTCGATCTCGAGGGGGGACTGAAGCTTTCTTT
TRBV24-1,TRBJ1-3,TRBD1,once,CATSDPRRGHGNTIYF,TGTGCCACCAGTGACCCCCGCAGGGGGCATGGAAACACCATATATTTT
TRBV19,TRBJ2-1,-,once,CASTQGPYNEQFF,TGTGCCAGTACCCAGGGTCCCTACAATGAGCAGTTCTTC
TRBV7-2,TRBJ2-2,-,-,CASSRQGPGELFF,TGTGCCAGCAGCCGTCAGGGGCCCGGGGAGCTGTTTTTT